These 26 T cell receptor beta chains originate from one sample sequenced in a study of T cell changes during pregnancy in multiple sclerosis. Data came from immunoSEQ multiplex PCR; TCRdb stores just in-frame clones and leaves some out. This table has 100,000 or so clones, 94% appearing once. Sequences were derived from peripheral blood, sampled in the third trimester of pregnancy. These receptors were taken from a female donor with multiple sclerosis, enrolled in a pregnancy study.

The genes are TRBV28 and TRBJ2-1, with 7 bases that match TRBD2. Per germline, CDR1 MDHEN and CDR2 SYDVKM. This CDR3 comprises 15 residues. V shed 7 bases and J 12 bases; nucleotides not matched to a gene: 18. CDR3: CASIPTLSERDGQFF. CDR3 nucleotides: TGTGCCAGCATCCCTACTTTGTCGGAGCGGGACGGGCAGTTCTTC.

CDR3 sequence reads: CAISEEGGGYNEQFF. The DNA for the CDR3 is TGTGCCATCAGTGAGGAAGGGGGCGGGTACAATGAGCAGTTCTTC. The chain recombines TRBV10-3 with TRBJ2-1; 7 bases are shared with TRBD1. J lost 4 bases, V lost 2 bases, and 5 bases had no gene match. CDR1 is ENHRY, CDR2 SYGVKD, per germline. The length of the CDR3 is 15 residues.

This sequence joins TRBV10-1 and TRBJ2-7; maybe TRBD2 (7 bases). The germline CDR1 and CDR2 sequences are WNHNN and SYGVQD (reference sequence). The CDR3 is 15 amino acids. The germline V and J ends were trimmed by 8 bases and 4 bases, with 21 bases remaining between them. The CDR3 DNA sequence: TGCGCCAGCGTCACTAACCTAGGGGGGGCGTACGAGCAGTACTTC. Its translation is CASVTNLGGAYEQYF.

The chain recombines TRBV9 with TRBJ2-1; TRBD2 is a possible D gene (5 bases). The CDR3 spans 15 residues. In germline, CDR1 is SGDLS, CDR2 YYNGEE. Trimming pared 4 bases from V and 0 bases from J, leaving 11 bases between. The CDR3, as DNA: TGTGCCAGCAGCCCCAGCGGAAACTCCTACAATGAGCAGTTCTTC. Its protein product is CASSPSGNSYNEQFF.

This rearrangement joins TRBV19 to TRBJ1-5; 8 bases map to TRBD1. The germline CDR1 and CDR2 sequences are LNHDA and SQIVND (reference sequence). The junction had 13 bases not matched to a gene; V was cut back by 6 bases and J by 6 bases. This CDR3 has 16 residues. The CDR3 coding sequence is TGTGCCAGTAGCACCCCGACAGGGGCGATAAGTCAGCCCCAGCATTTT. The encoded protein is CASSTPTGAISQPQHF.

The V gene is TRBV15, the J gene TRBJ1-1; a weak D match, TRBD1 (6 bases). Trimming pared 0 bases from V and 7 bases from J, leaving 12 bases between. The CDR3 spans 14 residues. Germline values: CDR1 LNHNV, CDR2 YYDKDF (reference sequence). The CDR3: CATSRDQGGIEAFF. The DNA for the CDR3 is TGTGCCACCAGCAGAGATCAAGGGGGTATTGAAGCTTTCTTT. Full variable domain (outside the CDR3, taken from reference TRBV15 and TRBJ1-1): DAMVIQNPRYQVTQFGKPVTLSCSQTLNHNVMYWYQQKSSQAPKLLFHYYDKDFNNEADTPDNFQSRRPNTSFCFLDIRSPGLGDTAMYLCATSRDQGGIEAFFGQGTRLTVV.

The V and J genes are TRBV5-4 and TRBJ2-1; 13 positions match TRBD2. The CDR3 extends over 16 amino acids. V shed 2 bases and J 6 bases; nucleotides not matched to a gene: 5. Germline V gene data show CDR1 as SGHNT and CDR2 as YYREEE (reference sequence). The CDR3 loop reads CASSLEGLAGINEQFF. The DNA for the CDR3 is TGTGCCAGCAGCTTAGAGGGACTAGCGGGAATCAATGAGCAGTTCTTC.

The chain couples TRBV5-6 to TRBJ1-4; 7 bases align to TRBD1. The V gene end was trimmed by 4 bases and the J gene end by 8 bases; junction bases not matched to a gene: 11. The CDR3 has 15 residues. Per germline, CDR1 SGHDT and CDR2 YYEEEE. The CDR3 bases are TGTGCCAGCAGCGAAATACAGGGGAACCTAGAAAAACTGTTTTTT. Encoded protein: CASSEIQGNLEKLFF.

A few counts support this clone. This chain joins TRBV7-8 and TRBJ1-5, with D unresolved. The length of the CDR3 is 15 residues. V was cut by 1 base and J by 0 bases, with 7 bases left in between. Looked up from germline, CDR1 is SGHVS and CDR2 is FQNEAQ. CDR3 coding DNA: TGTGCCAGCAGCTTAGGAGGCCCTAGCAATCAGCCCCAGCATTTT. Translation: CASSLGGPSNQPQHF.

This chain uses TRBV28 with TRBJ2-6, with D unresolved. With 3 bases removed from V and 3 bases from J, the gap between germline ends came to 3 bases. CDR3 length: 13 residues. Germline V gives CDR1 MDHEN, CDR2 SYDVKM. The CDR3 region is CASSFSGANVLTF. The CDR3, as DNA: TGTGCCAGCAGTTTTAGTGGGGCCAACGTCCTGACTTTC.

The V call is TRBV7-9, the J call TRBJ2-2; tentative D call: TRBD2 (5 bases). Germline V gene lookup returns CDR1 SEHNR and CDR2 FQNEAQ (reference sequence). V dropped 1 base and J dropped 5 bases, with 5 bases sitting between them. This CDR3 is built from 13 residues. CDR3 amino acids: CASSLGGTGELFF. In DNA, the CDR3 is TGTGCCAGCAGCTTAGGCGGGACCGGGGAGCTGTTTTTT.

The CDR3, as DNA: TGTGCCAGCAGCCCGACAGTACAAGAGACCCAGTACTTC. Encoded protein: CASSPTVQETQYF. The J gene is TRBJ2-5, the V gene TRBV5-6; D possibly corresponds to TRBD1 (5 bases). This CDR3 region has 13 residues. Germline CDR1 SGHDT, CDR2 YYEEEE. Trimming removed 4 bases at V and 2 bases at J, with 9 bases between.

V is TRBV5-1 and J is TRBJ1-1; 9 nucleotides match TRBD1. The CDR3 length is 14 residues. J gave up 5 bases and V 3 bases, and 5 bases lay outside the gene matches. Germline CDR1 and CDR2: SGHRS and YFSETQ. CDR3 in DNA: TGCGCCAGCAGCTCTGGGACAGGGTGGACTGAAGCTTTCTTT. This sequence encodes CASSSGTGWTEAFF.

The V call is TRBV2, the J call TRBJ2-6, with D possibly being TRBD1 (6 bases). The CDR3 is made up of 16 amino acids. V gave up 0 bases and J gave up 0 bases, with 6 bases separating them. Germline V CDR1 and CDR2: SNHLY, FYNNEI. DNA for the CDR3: TGTGCCAGCAGTGAAGCCAGGGGCTCTGGGGCCAACGTCCTGACTTTC. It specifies CASSEARGSGANVLTF.

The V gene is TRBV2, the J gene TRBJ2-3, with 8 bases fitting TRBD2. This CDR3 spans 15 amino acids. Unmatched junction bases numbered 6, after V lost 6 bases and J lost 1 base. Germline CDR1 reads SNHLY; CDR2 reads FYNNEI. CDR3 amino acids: CASSWSGSRTDTQYF. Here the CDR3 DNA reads TGTGCCAGCAGCTGGAGCGGGAGCCGCACAGATACGCAGTATTTT.

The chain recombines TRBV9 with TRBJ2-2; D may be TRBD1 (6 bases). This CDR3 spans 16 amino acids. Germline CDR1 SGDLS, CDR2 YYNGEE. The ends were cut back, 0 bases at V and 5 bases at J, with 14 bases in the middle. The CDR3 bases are TGTGCCAGCAGCGTAGATGTGGGGGCGCGGACCGGGGAGCTGTTTTTT. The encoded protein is CASSVDVGARTGELFF.

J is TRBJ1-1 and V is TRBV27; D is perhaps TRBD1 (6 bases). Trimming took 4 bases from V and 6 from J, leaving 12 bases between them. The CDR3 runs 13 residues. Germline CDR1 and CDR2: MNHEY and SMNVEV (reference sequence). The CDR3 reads CASSSGDPPEAFF. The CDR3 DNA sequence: TGTGCCAGCAGTTCAGGGGACCCCCCTGAAGCTTTCTTT.

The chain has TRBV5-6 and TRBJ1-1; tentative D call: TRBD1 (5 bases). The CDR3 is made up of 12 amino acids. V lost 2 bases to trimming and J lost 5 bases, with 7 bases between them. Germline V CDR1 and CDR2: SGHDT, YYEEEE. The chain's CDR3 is CASSFGGTEAFF. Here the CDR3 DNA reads TGTGCCAGCAGCTTTGGGGGGACTGAAGCTTTCTTT.

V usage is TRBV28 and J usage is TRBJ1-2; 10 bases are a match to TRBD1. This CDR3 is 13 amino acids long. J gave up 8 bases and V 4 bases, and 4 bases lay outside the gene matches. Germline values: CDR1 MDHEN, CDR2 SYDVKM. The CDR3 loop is CASSYGTGDGYTF. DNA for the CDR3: TGTGCCAGCAGTTATGGGACAGGGGACGGCTACACCTTC.

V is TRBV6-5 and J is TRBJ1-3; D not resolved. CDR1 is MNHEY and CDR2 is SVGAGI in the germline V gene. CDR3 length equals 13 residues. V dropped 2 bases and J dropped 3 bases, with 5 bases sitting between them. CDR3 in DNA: TGTGCCAGCAGTTACGTCGGTGGAAACACCATATATTTT. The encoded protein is CASSYVGGNTIYF.

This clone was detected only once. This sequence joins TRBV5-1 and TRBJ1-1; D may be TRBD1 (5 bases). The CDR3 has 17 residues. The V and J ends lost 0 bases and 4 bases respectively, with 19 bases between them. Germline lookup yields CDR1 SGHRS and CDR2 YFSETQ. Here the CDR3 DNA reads TGCGCCAGCAGCTTGGGGGCGGGCGGGGCGTGGGCCACTGAAGCTTTCTTT. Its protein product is CASSLGAGGAWATEAFF.

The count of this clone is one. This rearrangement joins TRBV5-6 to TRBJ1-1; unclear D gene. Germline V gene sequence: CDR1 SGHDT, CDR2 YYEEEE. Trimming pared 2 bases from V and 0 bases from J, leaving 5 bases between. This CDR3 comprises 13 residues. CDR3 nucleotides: TGTGCCAGCAGCTTCCAGGTGAACACTGAAGCTTTCTTT. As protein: CASSFQVNTEAFF.

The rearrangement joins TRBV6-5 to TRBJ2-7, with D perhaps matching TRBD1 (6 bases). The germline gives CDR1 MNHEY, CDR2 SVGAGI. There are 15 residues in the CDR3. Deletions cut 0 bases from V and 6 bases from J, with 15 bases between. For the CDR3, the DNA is TGTGCCAGCAGTTACTCTGGGGCAGGGGCAGTCGAGCAGTACTTC. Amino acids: CASSYSGAGAVEQYF.

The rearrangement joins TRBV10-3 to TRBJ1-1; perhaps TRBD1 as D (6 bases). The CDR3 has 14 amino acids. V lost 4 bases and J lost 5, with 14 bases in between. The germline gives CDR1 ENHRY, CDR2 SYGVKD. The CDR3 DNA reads TGTGCCATCAGTGCGGCAGGGGCGAAGACTGAAGCTTTCTTT. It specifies CAISAAGAKTEAFF.

This chain's CDR3 is CASSLPPMNTEAFF. CDR3 coding DNA: TGTGCCAGCAGCTTGCCCCCAATGAACACTGAAGCTTTCTTT. V usage is TRBV5-6 and J usage is TRBJ1-1; D is uncertain. In germline, CDR1 is SGHDT, CDR2 YYEEEE. V lost 1 base and J 0 bases, leaving 7 bases between the germline ends. This CDR3 comprises 14 residues.

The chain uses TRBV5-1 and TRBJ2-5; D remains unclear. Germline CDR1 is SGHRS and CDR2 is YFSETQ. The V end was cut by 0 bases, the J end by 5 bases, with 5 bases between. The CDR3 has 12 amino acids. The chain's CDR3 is CASSLAFETQYF. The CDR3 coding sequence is TGCGCCAGCAGCTTGGCCTTTGAGACCCAGTACTTC.